This T cell receptor (beta chain) was observed in a study of graft-versus-host responses after intestinal transplantation. Study results and caveats: GvH clones turned up in recipient marrow; some had shown up first in ileum or blood. GvH clone levels peaked in circulation, and this peak was associated with early post-transplant HvG declines. Clonal ratios of graft-versus-host to host-versus-graft in allografts were high for patients exhibiting graft-donor T cell macrochimerism.

Germline loops: CDR1 WNHNN, CDR2 SYGVQD (reference sequence). The V gene lost 3 bases and the J gene lost 1 base, with 12 bases spanning the gap. The CDR3 covers 15 residues. Produced via immunoSEQ multiplex PCR; TCRdb's table is partial and in-frame only. The table records some 120,000 clones, more than 80% of them present only once. This clone appeared a single time. Its antigen remains unknown. Sample: unstimulated CD4+ T cells sorted from spleen or lymph node cells, taken before transplant. This receptor was identified in a human donor who was the organ donor for an intestinal transplant. The chain combines TRBV10-1 with TRBJ1-1; possible D gene TRBD1, 6 bases. CDR3: CASSDLGGENTEAFF. In DNA form, the CDR3 reads TGCGCCAGCAGTGATTTAGGGGGAGAGAACACTGAAGCTTTCTTT.